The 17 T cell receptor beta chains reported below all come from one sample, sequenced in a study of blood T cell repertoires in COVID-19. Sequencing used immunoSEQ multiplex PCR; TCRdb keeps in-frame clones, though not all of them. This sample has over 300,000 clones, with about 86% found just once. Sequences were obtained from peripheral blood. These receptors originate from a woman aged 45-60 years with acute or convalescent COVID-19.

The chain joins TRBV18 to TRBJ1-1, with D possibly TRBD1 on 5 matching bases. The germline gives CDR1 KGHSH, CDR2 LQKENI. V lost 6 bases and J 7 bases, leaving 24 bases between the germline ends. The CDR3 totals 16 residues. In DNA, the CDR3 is TGTGCCAGCTCGCTACAGGTAGATCTATCCGTCGGTGAAGCTTTCTTT. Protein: CASSLQVDLSVGEAFF.

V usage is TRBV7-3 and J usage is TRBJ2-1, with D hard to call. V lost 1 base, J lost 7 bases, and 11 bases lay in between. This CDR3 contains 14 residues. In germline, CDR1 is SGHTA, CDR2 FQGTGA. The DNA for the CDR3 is TGTGCCAGCAGCTTAAGAGGTAGAGAGAATGAGCAGTTCTTC. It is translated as CASSLRGRENEQFF. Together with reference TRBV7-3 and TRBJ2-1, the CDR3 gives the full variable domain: GAGVSQTPSNKVTEKGKYVELRCDPISGHTALYWYRQSLGQGPEFLIYFQGTGAADDSGLPNDRFFAVRPEGSVSTLKIQRTERGDSAVYLCASSLRGRENEQFFGPGTRLTVL.

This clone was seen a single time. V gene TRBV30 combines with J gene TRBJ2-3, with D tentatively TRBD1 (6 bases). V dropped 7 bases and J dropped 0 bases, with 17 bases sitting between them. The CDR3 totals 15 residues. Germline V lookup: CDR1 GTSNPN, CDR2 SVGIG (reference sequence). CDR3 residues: CALTRGTPSTDTQYF. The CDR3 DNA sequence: TGTGCCTTGACCAGGGGCACTCCTAGCACAGATACGCAGTATTTT.

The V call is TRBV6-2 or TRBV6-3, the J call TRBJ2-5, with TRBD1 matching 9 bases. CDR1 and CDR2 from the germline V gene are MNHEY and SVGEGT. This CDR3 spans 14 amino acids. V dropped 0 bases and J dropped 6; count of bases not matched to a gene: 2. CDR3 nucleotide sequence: TGTGCCAGCAGTTACTCGGGACAGGGCCAGACCCAGTACTTC. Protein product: CASSYSGQGQTQYF.

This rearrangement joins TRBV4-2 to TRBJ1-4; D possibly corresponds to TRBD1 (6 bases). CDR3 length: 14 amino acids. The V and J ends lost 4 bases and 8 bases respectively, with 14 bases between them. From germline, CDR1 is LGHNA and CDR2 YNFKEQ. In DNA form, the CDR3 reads TGTGCCAGCAGCCCCTTAGGGACACCGGAAAAACTGTTTTTT. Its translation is CASSPLGTPEKLFF.

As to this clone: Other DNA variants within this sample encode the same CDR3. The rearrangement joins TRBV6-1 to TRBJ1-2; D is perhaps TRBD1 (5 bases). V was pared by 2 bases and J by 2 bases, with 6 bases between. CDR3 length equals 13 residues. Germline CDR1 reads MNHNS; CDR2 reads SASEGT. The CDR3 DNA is TGTGCCAGCAGTGAACAGGGCAACTATGGCTACACCTTC. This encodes CASSEQGNYGYTF.

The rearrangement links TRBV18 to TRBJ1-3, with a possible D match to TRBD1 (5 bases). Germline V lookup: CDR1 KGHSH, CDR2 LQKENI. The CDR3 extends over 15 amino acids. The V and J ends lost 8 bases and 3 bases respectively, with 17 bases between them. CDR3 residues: CASQRTSPGGNTIYF. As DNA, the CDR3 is TGTGCCAGCCAAAGGACATCCCCTGGTGGAAACACCATATATTTT. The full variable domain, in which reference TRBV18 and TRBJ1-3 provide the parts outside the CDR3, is NAGVMQNPRHLVRRRGQEARLRCSPMKGHSHVYWYRQLPEEGLKFMVYLQKENIIDESGMPKERFSAEFPKEGPSILRIQQVVRGDSAAYFCASQRTSPGGNTIYFGEGSWLTVV.

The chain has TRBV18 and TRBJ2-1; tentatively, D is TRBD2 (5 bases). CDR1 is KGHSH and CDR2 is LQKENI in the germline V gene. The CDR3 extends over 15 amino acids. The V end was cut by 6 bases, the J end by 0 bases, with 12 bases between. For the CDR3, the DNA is TGTGCCAGCTCCCGAGGGATGGACTCCTACAATGAGCAGTTCTTC. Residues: CASSRGMDSYNEQFF.

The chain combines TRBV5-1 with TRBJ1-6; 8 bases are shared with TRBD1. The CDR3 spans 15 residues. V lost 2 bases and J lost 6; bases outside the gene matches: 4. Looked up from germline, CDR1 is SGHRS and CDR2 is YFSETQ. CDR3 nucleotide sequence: TGCGCCAGCAGCTTCGGCGGACAGGGTAATTCACCCCTCCACTTT. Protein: CASSFGGQGNSPLHF.

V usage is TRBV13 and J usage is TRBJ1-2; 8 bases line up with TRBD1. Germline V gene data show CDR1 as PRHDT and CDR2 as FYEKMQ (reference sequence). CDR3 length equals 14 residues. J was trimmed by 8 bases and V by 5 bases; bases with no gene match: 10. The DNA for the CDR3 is TGTGCCAGCAGCACCAGGGGGCTGAGGGACGGCTACACCTTC. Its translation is CASSTRGLRDGYTF. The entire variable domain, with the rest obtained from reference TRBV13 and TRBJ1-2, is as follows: AAGVIQSPRHLIKEKRETATLKCYPIPRHDTVYWYQQGPGQDPQFLISFYEKMQSDKGSIPDRFSAQQFSDYHSELNMSSLELGDSALYFCASSTRGLRDGYTFGSGTRLTVV.

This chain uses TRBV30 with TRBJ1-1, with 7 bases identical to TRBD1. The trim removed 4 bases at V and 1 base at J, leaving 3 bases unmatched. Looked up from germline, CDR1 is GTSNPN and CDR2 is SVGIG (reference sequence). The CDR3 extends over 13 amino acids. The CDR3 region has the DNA TGTGCCTGGACCCGACAGGGGAACACTGAAGCTTTCTTT. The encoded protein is CAWTRQGNTEAFF.

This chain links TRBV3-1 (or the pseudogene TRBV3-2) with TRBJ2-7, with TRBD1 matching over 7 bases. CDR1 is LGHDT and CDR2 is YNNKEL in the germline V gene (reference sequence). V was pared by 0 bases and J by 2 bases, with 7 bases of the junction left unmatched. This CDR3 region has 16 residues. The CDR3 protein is CASSQDFNRGTYEQYF. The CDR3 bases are TGTGCCAGCAGCCAAGACTTCAACAGGGGAACCTACGAGCAGTACTTC.

In DNA form, the CDR3 reads TGTGCCAGCAGTGACGCAGGGAGGAGCTACAATGAGCAGTTCTTC. Its translation: CASSDAGRSYNEQFF. The J gene is TRBJ2-1, the V gene TRBV25-1; tentative D call: TRBD2 (6 bases). Deletions cut 3 bases from V and 3 bases from J, with 12 bases between. CDR1 and CDR2 from the germline V gene are MGHDK and SYGVNS. The CDR3 length is 15 residues.

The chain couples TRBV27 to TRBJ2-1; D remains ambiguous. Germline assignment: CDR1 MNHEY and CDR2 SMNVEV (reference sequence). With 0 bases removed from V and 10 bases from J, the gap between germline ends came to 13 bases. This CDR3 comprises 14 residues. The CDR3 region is CASSLSIPPTEQFF. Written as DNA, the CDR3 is TGTGCCAGCAGTTTATCGATACCGCCTACGGAGCAGTTCTTC.

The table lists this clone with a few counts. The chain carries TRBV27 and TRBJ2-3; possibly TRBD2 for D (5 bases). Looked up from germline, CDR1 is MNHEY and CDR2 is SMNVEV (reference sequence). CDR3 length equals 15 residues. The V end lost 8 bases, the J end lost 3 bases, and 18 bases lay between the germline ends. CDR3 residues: CASSRVILGTDTQYF. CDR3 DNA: TGTGCCAGCTCGAGGGTTATCCTCGGGACAGATACGCAGTATTTT.

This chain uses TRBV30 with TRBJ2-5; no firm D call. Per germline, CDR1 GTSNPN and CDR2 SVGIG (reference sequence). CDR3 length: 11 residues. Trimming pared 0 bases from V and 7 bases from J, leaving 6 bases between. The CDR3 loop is CAWSVPGTQYF. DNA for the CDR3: TGTGCCTGGAGTGTACCGGGGACCCAGTACTTC.

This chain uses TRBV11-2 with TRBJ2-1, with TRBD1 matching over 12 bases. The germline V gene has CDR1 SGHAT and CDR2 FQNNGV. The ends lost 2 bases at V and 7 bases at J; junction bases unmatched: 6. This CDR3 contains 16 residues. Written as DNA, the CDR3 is TGTGCCAGCAGCTTAAATTTGGGACAGGGGGCAAATGAGCAGTTCTTC. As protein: CASSLNLGQGANEQFF. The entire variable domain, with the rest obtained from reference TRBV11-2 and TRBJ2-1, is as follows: EAGVAQSPRYKIIEKRQSVAFWCNPISGHATLYWYQQILGQGPKLLIQFQNNGVVDDSQLPKDRFSAERLKGVDSTLKIQPAKLEDSAVYLCASSLNLGQGANEQFFGPGTRLTVL.